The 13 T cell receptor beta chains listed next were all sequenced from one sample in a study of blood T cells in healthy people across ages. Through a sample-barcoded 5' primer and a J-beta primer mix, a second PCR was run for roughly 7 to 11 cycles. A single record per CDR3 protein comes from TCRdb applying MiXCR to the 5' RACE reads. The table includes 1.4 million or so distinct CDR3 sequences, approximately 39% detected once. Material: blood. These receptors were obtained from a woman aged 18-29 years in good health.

In DNA form, the CDR3 reads TGTGCCAGCAGCCCCGGGACTAGCGGGAGAAGGTACGAGCAGTACTTC. This sequence encodes CASSPGTSGRRYEQYF. The V call is TRBV28, the J call TRBJ2-7; 14 bases agree with TRBD2. From germline, CDR1 is MDHEN and CDR2 SYDVKM. CDR3 length: 16 amino acids. V shed 6 bases and J 4 bases; nucleotides not matched to a gene: 8.

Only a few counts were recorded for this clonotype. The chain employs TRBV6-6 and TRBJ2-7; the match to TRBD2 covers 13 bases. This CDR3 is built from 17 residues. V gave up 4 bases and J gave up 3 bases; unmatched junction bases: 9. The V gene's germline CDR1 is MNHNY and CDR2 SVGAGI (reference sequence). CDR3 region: CASSSATGTSGNYEQYF. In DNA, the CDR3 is TGTGCCAGCAGTTCCGCAACGGGGACTAGCGGGAACTACGAGCAGTACTTC.

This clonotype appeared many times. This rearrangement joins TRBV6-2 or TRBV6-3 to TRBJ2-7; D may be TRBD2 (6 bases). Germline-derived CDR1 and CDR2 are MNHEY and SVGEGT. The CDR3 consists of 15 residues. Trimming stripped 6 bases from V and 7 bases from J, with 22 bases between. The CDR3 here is CASRLTGTPLGEQYF. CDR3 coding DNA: TGTGCCAGCAGACTCACCGGGACTCCTTTGGGGGAGCAGTACTTC.

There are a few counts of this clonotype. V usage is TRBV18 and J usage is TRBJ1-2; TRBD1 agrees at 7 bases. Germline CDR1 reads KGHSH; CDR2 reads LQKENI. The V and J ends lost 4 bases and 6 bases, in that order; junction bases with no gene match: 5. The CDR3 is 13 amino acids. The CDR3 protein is CASSQDRENGYTF. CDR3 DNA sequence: TGTGCCAGCTCACAAGACAGGGAAAATGGCTACACCTTC.

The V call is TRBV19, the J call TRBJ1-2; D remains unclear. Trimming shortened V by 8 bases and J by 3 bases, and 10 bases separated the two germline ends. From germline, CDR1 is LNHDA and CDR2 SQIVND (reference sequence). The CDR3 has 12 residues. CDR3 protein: CASQAGDYGYTF. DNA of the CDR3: TGTGCCAGTCAGGCAGGAGACTATGGCTACACCTTC.

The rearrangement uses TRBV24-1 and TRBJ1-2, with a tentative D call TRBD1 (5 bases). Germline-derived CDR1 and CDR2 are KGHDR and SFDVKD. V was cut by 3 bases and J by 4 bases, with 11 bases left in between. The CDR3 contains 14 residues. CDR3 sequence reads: CATSDAGRSYGYTF. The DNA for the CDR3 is TGTGCCACCAGTGATGCGGGACGGAGCTATGGCTACACCTTC.

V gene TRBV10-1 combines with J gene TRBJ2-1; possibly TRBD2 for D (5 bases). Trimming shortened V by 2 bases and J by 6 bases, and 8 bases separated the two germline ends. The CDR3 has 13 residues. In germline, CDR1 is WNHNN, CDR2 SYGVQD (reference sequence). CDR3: CASSEGSVNEQFF. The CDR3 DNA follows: TGCGCCAGCAGTGAGGGTAGCGTCAATGAGCAGTTCTTC.

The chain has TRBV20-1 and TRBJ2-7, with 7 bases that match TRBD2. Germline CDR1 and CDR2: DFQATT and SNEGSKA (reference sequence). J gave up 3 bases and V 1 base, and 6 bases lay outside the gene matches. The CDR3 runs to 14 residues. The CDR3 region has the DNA TGCAGTGCTAGAGGCCCAAGCGGGAACTACGAGCAGTACTTC. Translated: CSARGPSGNYEQYF.

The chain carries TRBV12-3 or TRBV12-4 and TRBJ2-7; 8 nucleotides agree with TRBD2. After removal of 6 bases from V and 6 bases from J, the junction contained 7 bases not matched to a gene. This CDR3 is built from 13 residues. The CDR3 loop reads CASSGTRNGEQYF. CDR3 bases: TGTGCCAGCAGCGGGACTAGAAATGGCGAGCAGTACTTC.

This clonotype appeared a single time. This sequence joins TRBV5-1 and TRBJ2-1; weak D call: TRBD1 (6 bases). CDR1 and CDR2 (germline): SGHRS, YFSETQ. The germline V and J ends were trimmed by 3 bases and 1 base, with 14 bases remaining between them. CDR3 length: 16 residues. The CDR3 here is CASSSGDEGSYNEQFF. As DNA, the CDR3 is TGCGCCAGCAGCTCAGGGGACGAGGGGTCCTACAATGAGCAGTTCTTC. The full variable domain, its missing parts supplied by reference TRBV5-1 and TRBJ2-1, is KAGVTQTPRYLIKTRGQQVTLSCSPISGHRSVSWYQQTPGQGLQFLFEYFSETQRNKGNFPGRFSGRQFSNSRSEMNVSTLELGDSALYLCASSSGDEGSYNEQFFGPGTRLTVL.

CDR3 sequence (DNA): TGTGCCAGCAGCCAATTTGACAGGGGACTGAATGGCTACACCTTC. It codes for CASSQFDRGLNGYTF. The chain combines TRBV3-1 with TRBJ1-2; TRBD1 matches at 8 bases. Germline V gene data show CDR1 as LGHDT and CDR2 as YNNKEL (reference sequence). J gave up 6 bases and V 2 bases, and 8 bases lay outside the gene matches. This CDR3 spans 15 amino acids. The full variable domain, completed using reference TRBV3-1 and TRBJ1-2, is DTAVSQTPKYLVTQMGNDKSIKCEQNLGHDTMYWYKQDSKKFLKIMFSYNNKELIINETVPNRFSPKSPDKAHLNLHINSLELGDSAVYFCASSQFDRGLNGYTFGSGTRLTVV.

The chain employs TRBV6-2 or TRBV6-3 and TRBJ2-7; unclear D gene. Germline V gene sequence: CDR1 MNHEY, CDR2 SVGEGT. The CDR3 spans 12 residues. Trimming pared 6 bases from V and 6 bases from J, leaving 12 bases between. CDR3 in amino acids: CASSSTLIEQYF. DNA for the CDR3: TGTGCCAGCAGCTCCACCCTGATCGAGCAGTACTTC.

This chain's CDR3 is CASSPYLAGGAGHKNIQYF. The CDR3 nucleotides read TGTGCCAGCAGCCCCTACTTGGCCGGGGGGGCCGGGCACAAAAACATTCAGTACTTC. This sequence joins TRBV7-9 and TRBJ2-4; TRBD2 matches 8 bases. The CDR3 runs to 19 residues. V dropped 5 bases and J dropped 3; count of bases not matched to a gene: 18. Germline V gene lookup returns CDR1 SEHNR and CDR2 FQNEAQ (reference sequence).